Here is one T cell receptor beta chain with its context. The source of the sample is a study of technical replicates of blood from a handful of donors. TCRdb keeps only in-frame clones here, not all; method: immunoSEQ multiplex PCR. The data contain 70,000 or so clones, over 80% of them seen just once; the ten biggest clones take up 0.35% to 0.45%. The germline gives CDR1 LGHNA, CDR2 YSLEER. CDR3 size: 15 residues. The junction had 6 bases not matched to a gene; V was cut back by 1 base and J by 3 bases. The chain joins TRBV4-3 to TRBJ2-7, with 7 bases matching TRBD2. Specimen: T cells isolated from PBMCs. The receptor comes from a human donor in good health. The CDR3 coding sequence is TGCGCCAGCAGCCAAGGCGATAGCGGGTTCTACGAGCAGTACTTC. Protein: CASSQGDSGFYEQYF.